This T cell receptor beta chain is drawn from a study of T-cell reconstitution after alpha-beta-depleted transplantation in children. Preparation of the TCRbeta library was carried out with unique molecular identifiers. TCRdb analysed the PCR reads with MiXCR anew, one entry per CDR3 protein. Among 250,000 to 350,000 distinct CDR3 sequences, roughly 9.5% were seen once, and the ten largest hold about 9.4%. V shed 3 bases and J shed 8 bases, with 12 bases lying between them. Germline V lookup: CDR1 SGDLS, CDR2 YYNGEE. CDR3 size: 13 residues. This clonotype turned up a few times. This specimen was PBMCs from the stem cell graft donor, taken from the stem cell graft. The sequence derives from a human donor who donated a stem cell graft to a child with SCID. The chain joins TRBV9 to TRBJ2-4, with TRBD2 as a possible D gene (5 bases). The CDR3 sequence is CASSAELEDIQYF. The CDR3, as DNA: TGTGCCAGCAGCGCAGAACTGGAGGACATTCAGTACTTC.